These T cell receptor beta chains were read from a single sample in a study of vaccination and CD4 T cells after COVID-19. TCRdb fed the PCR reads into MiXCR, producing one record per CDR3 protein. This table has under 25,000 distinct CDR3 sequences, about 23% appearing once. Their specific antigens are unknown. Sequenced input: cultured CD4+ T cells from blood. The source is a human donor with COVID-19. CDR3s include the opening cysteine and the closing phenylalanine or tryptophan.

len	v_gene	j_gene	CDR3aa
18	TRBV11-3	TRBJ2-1	CASSLGVLAGVNYNEQFF
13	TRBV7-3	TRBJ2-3	CASRRDRTDTQYF
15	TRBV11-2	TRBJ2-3	CASSLRGASTDTQYF
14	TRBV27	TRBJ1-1	CASSLRPEGAEAFF
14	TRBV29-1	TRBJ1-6	CSVATGEDGSPLHF
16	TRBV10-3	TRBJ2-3	CAISEGASGATDTQYF
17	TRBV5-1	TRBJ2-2	CASSLGSGGAWTGELFF
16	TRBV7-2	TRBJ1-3	CASSPETGLSGNTIYF
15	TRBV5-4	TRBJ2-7	CASSSGLAGPYEQYF
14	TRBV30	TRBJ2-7	CAWRSDRGLSEQYF
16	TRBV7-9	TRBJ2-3	CASSSPMSGGADTQYF
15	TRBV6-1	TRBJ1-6	CASSPPGRNNSPLHF
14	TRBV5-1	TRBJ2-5	CASAGRVNQETQYF
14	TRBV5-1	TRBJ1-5	CASSEIPGNQPQHF
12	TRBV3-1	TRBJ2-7	CASSQVTHEQYF
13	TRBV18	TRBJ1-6	CASSQFYNSPLHF
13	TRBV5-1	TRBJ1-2	CASSLGGQGDYTF